This TCR beta chain was identified during a study of identical twins (dated by TCRdb to about 2016). About the study as a whole: The study deep-sequenced TCR alpha and beta repertoires from monozygotic twins, unrelated adults of various ages and cord blood to test whether fetal clonotypes persist. To rule out contamination, replicate twin experiments were performed at different times with different library preparation protocols.

This clonotype was recorded many times. The antigen it binds to is not known. One base away there is no much larger clone; base qualities are not given. The study at large found these results: Abundant cord blood beta clonotypes carried fewer insertions; young adult naive repertoires showed a weaker similar trend, while memory repertoires showed none. Conclusions relied on cross-sectional statistical analysis, since the same donors could not be followed over many years. The excess sharing between twins in beta out-of-frame sequences was weaker because fewer shared sequences reduced the signal-to-noise ratio. Invariant T cells such as MAIT and iNKT could partly confound zero-insertion analyses, although diverse VJ usage argued against such confounding for most clonotypes. Compared with coincidental sharing between unrelated individuals, out-of-frame TCR alpha sequences shared between twins had an excess of sequences with low generation probability. In monozygotic twins, recombination models systematically underestimated out-of-frame TCR alpha sharing, but the models matched the sharing seen between unrelated individuals.

All donors were healthy Caucasians. The study also sequenced three unrelated non-twin adults: a male aged 18 to 30, a male aged 50 to 60 and a female aged 50 to 60. Miltenyi CD45RO+ enrichment and human naive T-cell isolation kits were used to isolate memory (CD45RO+) and naive T cells from PBMC. The library was obtained by 5' RACE. The listed sequencing device is Illumina HiSeq 2000. A universal primer binding site was introduced by template switching, and a unique molecular identifier was present in the final cDNA, enabling accurate counting of TCR cDNA molecules. First-strand cDNA for TCR alpha and beta chains was synthesized from specific primers in the conserved constant-segment region. To control for contamination, each cDNA library was double barcoded with a SMART-Mk sample barcode plus Illumina barcodes. TruSeq adapter sequences, together with Illumina sample barcodes, were added in two successive PCR steps. The TCR alpha and beta cDNA libraries were sequenced on the Illumina HiSeq platform using custom primers. As for the original processing: MiGEC processed the raw reads to extract unique molecular identifiers, while MiXCR was used to determine the CDR3 positions. For each individual, recombination models were inferred using an EM algorithm with the repgenHMM and IGoR tools. Shared clonotype analysis was performed with the tcR package in R, normalizing sharing by the product of cloneset sizes. Out-of-frame nonproductive sequences were analyzed to study raw recombination free of thymic and clonal selection effects. TCRdb's own reprocessing of the public reads used fastp at Q25 and MiXCR and kept productive beta chains. Records with the same CDR3 protein are collapsed into one entry carrying the most frequent genes and DNA. It is TCRdb's table, rather than the study itself, that gives the V and J calls and clone size. The sample yields about 430,000 distinct CDR3 sequences; approximately 17% were counted once. The ten largest clonotypes hold 9.5% to 15% of the sample.

CDR1 SGHRS and CDR2 YFSETQ are derived from the germline V gene. Here V drops 2 bases and J drops 4 bases, and the junction holds 11 bases not matched to any gene. CDR3 length: 17 amino acids, cysteine to phenylalanine. The retained sequence is limited to the CDR3, 51 bases, with the frame set at the first base. This sequence uses TRBV5-1 and TRBJ2-1; 8 nucleotides in the junction match TRBD2. The receptor was derived from a man aged 45-60 years in good health. The specimen was naive T cells sorted from blood. The cell subset or site label of this sample denotes: cells isolated with a human naive T-cell isolation kit. In nucleotide form, the sequence is TGCGCCAGCAGCTTCTCCTCAGGGACTAGTATATACAATGAGCAGTTCTTC. The translation is CASSFSSGTSIYNEQFF.